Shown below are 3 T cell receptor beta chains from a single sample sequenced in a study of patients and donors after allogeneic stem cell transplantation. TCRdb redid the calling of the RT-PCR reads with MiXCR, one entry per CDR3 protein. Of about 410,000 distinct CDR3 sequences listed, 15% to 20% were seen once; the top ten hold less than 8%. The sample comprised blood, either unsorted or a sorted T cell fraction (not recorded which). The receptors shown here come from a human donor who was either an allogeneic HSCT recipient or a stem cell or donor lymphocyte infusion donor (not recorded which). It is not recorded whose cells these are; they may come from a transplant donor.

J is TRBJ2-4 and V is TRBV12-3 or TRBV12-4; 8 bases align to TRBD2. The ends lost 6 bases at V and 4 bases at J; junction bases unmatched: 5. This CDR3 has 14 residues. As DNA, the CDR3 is TGTGCCAGCAGCCGGGAGGGGAGGAAAAACATTCAGTACTTC. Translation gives CASSREGRKNIQYF.

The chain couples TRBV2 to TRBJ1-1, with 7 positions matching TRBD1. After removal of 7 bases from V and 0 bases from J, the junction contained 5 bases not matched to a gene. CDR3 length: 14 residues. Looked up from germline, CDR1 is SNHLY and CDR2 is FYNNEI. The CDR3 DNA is TGTGCCAGCAAGAGACAGGGCATGAACACTGAAGCTTTCTTT. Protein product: CASKRQGMNTEAFF.

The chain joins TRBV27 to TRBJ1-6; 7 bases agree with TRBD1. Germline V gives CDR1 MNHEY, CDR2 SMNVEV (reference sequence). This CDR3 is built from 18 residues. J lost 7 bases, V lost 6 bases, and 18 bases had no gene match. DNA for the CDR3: TGTGCCAGCAGCCTTGGACAGGAAAGGGGATCCTGGAATTCACCCCTCCACTTT. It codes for CASSLGQERGSWNSPLHF.